Listed below are T cell receptor beta chains from one sample, sequenced in a study of blood T cell repertoires in COVID-19. The repertoire was sequenced with immunoSEQ multiplex PCR; TCRdb's copy has only in-frame clones and lacks some. The table lists tens of thousands of clones, more than 70% of them singletons. Sequences were obtained from peripheral blood. These receptors were taken from a man between 45 and 60 years old with active COVID-19. Each CDR3 is given with its conserved first and last residue. Each record gives: clone size, V gene, CDR3 length, J gene, D gene, CDR3 protein, CDR3 DNA. The D gene is left open where the match is weak. Rows give clone size only sometimes, using once, few, many, or a class for an expanded clone.

size: .; V: TRBV7-2; length: 14; J: TRBJ2-7; D: .; CDR3: CASSLFGEAYEQYF; DNA: TGTGCCAGCAGCTTATTCGGGGAAGCCTACGAGCAGTACTTC
size: .; V: TRBV7-3; length: 15; J: TRBJ2-2; D: TRBD2; CDR3: CASSLNGLAGGELFF; DNA: TGTGCCAGCAGCTTAAACGGCCTAGCGGGCGGGGAGCTGTTTTTT
size: .; V: TRBV19; length: 12; J: TRBJ1-2; D: .; CDR3: CASSYGAYGYTF; DNA: TGTGCCAGTAGTTATGGGGCCTATGGCTACACCTTC
size: once; V: TRBV11-3; length: 17; J: TRBJ1-2; D: TRBD1; CDR3: CASSPGWSGQGNYGYTF; DNA: TGTGCCAGCAGCCCTGGGTGGTCGGGACAGGGGAACTATGGCTACACCTTC
size: .; V: TRBV6-5; length: 13; J: TRBJ1-2; D: .; CDR3: CATTGTSNYGYTF; DNA: TGTGCCACCACCGGGACTTCTAACTATGGCTACACCTTC
size: .; V: TRBV5-1; length: 13; J: TRBJ1-6; D: TRBD1; CDR3: CASQQGPNSPLHF; DNA: TGCGCCAGCCAACAGGGGCCCAATTCACCCCTCCACTTT
size: .; V: TRBV20-1; length: 11; J: TRBJ1-5; D: .; CDR3: CSAALLGSQHF; DNA: TGCAGTGCTGCCCTCCTGGGCTCCCAGCATTTT
size: .; V: TRBV7-9; length: 14; J: TRBJ1-4; D: .; CDR3: CASSFDRGREKLFF; DNA: TGTGCCAGCAGCTTTGATAGGGGAAGAGAAAAACTGTTTTTT
size: .; V: TRBV6-7; length: 18; J: TRBJ1-5; D: TRBD1; CDR3: CASTFPLIGTGWNQPQHF; DNA: TGTGCCAGCACCTTTCCCTTAATTGGGACAGGCTGGAATCAGCCCCAGCATTTT
size: .; V: TRBV4-1; length: 15; J: TRBJ1-5; D: .; CDR3: CASSRGAGPNQPQHF; DNA: TGCGCCAGCAGCAGGGGCGCAGGGCCCAATCAGCCCCAGCATTTT
size: .; V: TRBV2; length: 14; J: TRBJ1-6; D: TRBD1; CDR3: CASSVDRVNSPLHF; DNA: TGTGCCAGCAGTGTGGACAGGGTGAATTCACCCCTCCACTTT
size: .; V: TRBV11-1; length: 16; J: TRBJ2-3; D: TRBD1; CDR3: CASRKAGTVFSDTQYF; DNA: TGTGCCAGCAGGAAAGCCGGGACAGTCTTCTCCGATACGCAGTATTTT
size: .; V: TRBV11-3; length: 15; J: TRBJ1-4; D: .; CDR3: CASSSPPMGHEKLFF; DNA: TGTGCCAGCAGCTCCCCTCCGATGGGCCATGAAAAACTGTTTTTT
size: .; V: TRBV30; length: 16; J: TRBJ1-1; D: TRBD1; CDR3: CAWSVQGRGSNTEAFF; DNA: TGTGCCTGGAGTGTACAGGGGAGAGGGTCGAACACTGAAGCTTTCTTT
size: .; V: TRBV7-9; length: 17; J: TRBJ2-2; D: TRBD1; CDR3: CASSPRIRDRGTGELFF; DNA: TGTGCCAGCAGCCCCCGCATCCGGGACAGGGGGACCGGGGAGCTGTTTTTT
size: .; V: TRBV28; length: 19; J: TRBJ2-6; D: TRBD1; CDR3: CASSFRGLIGFSGANVLTF; DNA: TGTGCCAGCAGCTTCAGGGGGCTCATCGGATTCTCTGGGGCCAACGTCCTGACTTTC
size: .; V: TRBV2; length: 16; J: TRBJ2-3; D: TRBD1; CDR3: CASRPDRALRTDTQYF; DNA: TGTGCCAGCAGACCCGACAGGGCACTTAGGACAGATACGCAGTATTTT
size: .; V: TRBV19; length: 15; J: TRBJ2-6; D: .; CDR3: CASSMRVSEANVLTF; DNA: TGTGCCAGTAGTATGAGGGTTTCTGAGGCCAACGTCCTGACTTTC
size: .; V: TRBV19; length: 20; J: TRBJ1-4; D: .; CDR3: CASSQYAGAGDTGYNEKLFF; DNA: TGTGCCAGTAGTCAATACGCTGGGGCAGGGGATACGGGATATAATGAAAAACTGTTTTTT
size: .; V: TRBV6-5; length: 14; J: TRBJ2-5; D: TRBD2; CDR3: CASRGLAVKETQYF; DNA: TGTGCCAGCCGGGGACTAGCGGTTAAGGAGACCCAGTACTTC
size: .; V: TRBV27; length: 13; J: TRBJ2-7; D: .; CDR3: CASSQQVTYEQYF; DNA: TGTGCCAGCAGTCAACAGGTTACCTACGAGCAGTACTTC
size: .; V: TRBV6-5; length: 14; J: TRBJ2-3; D: TRBD1; CDR3: CASSGQVSTDTQYF; DNA: TGTGCCAGCTCGGGACAGGTTAGCACAGATACGCAGTATTTT
size: .; V: TRBV6-5; length: 13; J: TRBJ2-1; D: .; CDR3: CASMKTIYNEQFF; DNA: TGTGCCAGCATGAAGACTATCTACAATGAGCAGTTCTTC
size: once; V: TRBV6-5; length: 12; J: TRBJ2-1; D: .; CDR3: CASSLASNEQFF; DNA: TGTGCCAGCAGCCTAGCGTCCAATGAGCAGTTCTTC
size: .; V: TRBV6-5; length: 15; J: TRBJ2-5; D: TRBD2; CDR3: CASSRTSGSGETQYF; DNA: TGTGCCAGCAGCCGGACTAGCGGGAGCGGCGAGACCCAGTACTTC
size: .; V: TRBV6-5; length: 14; J: TRBJ1-1; D: .; CDR3: CASSHPQGSREAFF; DNA: TGTGCCAGCAGTCACCCCCAGGGGAGTCGGGAAGCTTTCTTT
size: .; V: TRBV6-6; length: 13; J: TRBJ1-1; D: TRBD1; CDR3: CASTYNRGSEAFF; DNA: TGTGCCAGCACCTACAACAGGGGGTCTGAAGCTTTCTTT
size: .; V: TRBV9; length: 15; J: TRBJ2-1; D: TRBD2; CDR3: CASSLGGLAYNEQFF; DNA: TGTGCCAGCAGCCTCGGGGGACTAGCCTACAATGAGCAGTTCTTC
size: .; V: TRBV19; length: 15; J: TRBJ1-2; D: TRBD1; CDR3: CASSIDQGQLYGYTF; DNA: TGTGCCAGTAGTATAGATCAGGGACAGCTCTATGGCTACACCTTC
size: once; V: TRBV2; length: 13; J: TRBJ1-4; D: .; CDR3: CASRDSSWEKLFF; DNA: TGTGCCAGCAGGGACTCGTCTTGGGAAAAACTGTTTTTT
size: .; V: TRBV6-5; length: 15; J: TRBJ2-3; D: TRBD2; CDR3: CASSLLAGSTDTQYF; DNA: TGTGCCAGCAGTTTACTAGCGGGGAGCACAGATACGCAGTATTTT
size: .; V: TRBV30; length: 13; J: TRBJ1-6; D: TRBD1; CDR3: CAWSTRGSSPLHF; DNA: TGTGCCTGGAGTACCAGGGGGAGTTCACCCCTCCACTTT
size: .; V: TRBV7-9; length: 19; J: TRBJ1-4; D: TRBD1; CDR3: CASSLAVGTGRATNEKLFF; DNA: TGTGCCAGCAGCTTAGCAGTCGGGACAGGCCGTGCAACTAATGAAAAACTGTTTTTT
size: .; V: TRBV6-4; length: 14; J: TRBJ2-7; D: TRBD1; CDR3: CASSERDRGYEQYF; DNA: TGTGCCAGCAGTGAGAGGGACAGGGGTTACGAGCAGTACTTC
size: .; V: TRBV5-4; length: 17; J: TRBJ2-5; D: TRBD2; CDR3: CASSPGRTSGGAETQYF; DNA: TGTGCCAGCAGCCCAGGGAGGACTAGCGGGGGGGCCGAGACCCAGTACTTC
size: few; V: TRBV4-1; length: 19; J: TRBJ2-3; D: .; CDR3: CASSQDSGGLLRLTDTQYF; DNA: TGCGCCAGCAGCCAAGATAGTGGGGGCCTCTTAAGGTTGACAGATACGCAGTATTTT
size: few; V: TRBV6-6; length: 11; J: TRBJ1-2; D: .; CDR3: CATSGGPGYTF; DNA: TGTGCCACCTCCGGGGGGCCAGGCTACACCTTC
size: once; V: TRBV7-2; length: 16; J: TRBJ2-2; D: TRBD1; CDR3: CASSDRGLRSTGELFF; DNA: TGTGCCAGCAGCGACAGGGGATTGCGAAGCACCGGGGAGCTGTTTTTT
size: .; V: TRBV11-3; length: 15; J: TRBJ2-5; D: TRBD2; CDR3: CASSPLAGGQETQYF; DNA: TGTGCCAGCAGCCCACTAGCGGGAGGGCAAGAGACCCAGTACTTC
size: .; V: TRBV27; length: 16; J: TRBJ1-1; D: TRBD1; CDR3: CASINTPDRGRTEAFF; DNA: TGTGCCAGCATCAATACCCCCGACAGGGGGCGGACTGAAGCTTTCTTT
size: .; V: TRBV5-4; length: 14; J: TRBJ2-4; D: TRBD1; CDR3: CASSFRDRENIQYF; DNA: TGTGCCAGCAGCTTCCGGGACAGGGAAAACATTCAGTACTTC
size: .; V: TRBV9; length: 15; J: TRBJ2-3; D: .; CDR3: CASSAAIRGTDTQYF; DNA: TGTGCCAGCAGTGCGGCCATACGTGGCACAGATACGCAGTATTTT
size: .; V: TRBV7-3; length: 15; J: TRBJ2-1; D: TRBD2; CDR3: CASSQERGGWSEQFF; DNA: TGTGCCAGCAGCCAAGAGCGGGGGGGCTGGAGTGAGCAGTTCTTC
size: .; V: TRBV15; length: 15; J: TRBJ2-4; D: TRBD1; CDR3: CATSRERTGENIQYF; DNA: TGTGCCACCAGCAGAGAGAGGACAGGGGAAAACATTCAGTACTTC
size: .; V: TRBV6-5; length: 14; J: TRBJ1-1; D: .; CDR3: CASSYSVDQREAFF; DNA: TGTGCCAGCAGTTACTCGGTTGACCAGCGCGAAGCTTTCTTT
size: .; V: TRBV12-3/TRBV12-4; length: 12; J: TRBJ2-3; D: .; CDR3: CASSLGGYTQYF; DNA: TGTGCCAGCAGTTTAGGCGGTTATACGCAGTATTTT
size: .; V: TRBV7-2; length: 15; J: TRBJ2-2; D: .; CDR3: CASTSGLRITGELFF; DNA: TGTGCCAGCACCTCGGGACTTAGAATCACCGGGGAGCTGTTTTTT
size: .; V: TRBV7-8; length: 15; J: TRBJ2-1; D: TRBD2; CDR3: CASSSSGIHNNEQFF; DNA: TGTGCCAGCAGCTCTAGCGGGATTCATAACAATGAGCAGTTCTTC
size: .; V: TRBV3-1/TRBV3-2; length: 12; J: TRBJ2-1; D: TRBD1; CDR3: CASSQGQGPKFF; DNA: TGTGCCAGCAGCCAAGGACAGGGGCCTAAGTTCTTC
size: .; V: TRBV7-2; length: 18; J: TRBJ2-5; D: TRBD2; CDR3: CASSLRRLAGLVWETQYF; DNA: TGTGCCAGCAGCTTACGGCGGCTAGCGGGCCTGGTTTGGGAGACCCAGTACTTC
size: .; V: TRBV11-2; length: 19; J: TRBJ1-1; D: TRBD1; CDR3: CASSWARGGQGDKRTEAFF; DNA: TGTGCCAGCAGCTGGGCGCGTGGGGGACAGGGGGATAAGAGAACTGAAGCTTTCTTT
size: .; V: TRBV5-1; length: 15; J: TRBJ2-3; D: .; CDR3: CASSLQGWDTDTQYF; DNA: TGCGCCAGCAGCCTACAGGGATGGGACACAGATACGCAGTATTTT
size: .; V: TRBV3-1/TRBV3-2; length: 16; J: TRBJ2-5; D: TRBD2; CDR3: CASSPRTSGSRQTQYF; DNA: TGTGCCAGCAGCCCCAGGACTAGCGGGAGCCGTCAGACCCAGTACTTC
size: .; V: TRBV5-5; length: 19; J: TRBJ2-7; D: TRBD1; CDR3: CASSQPGQGAFPYSYEQYF; DNA: TGTGCCAGCAGCCAACCGGGACAGGGGGCTTTCCCTTACTCCTACGAGCAGTACTTC
size: .; V: TRBV29-1; length: 13; J: TRBJ1-5; D: .; CDR3: CSVGKGVNQPQHF; DNA: TGCAGCGTTGGCAAGGGGGTCAATCAGCCCCAGCATTTT
size: .; V: TRBV2; length: 14; J: TRBJ1-1; D: TRBD1; CDR3: CASTSTGVNTEAFF; DNA: TGTGCCAGCACATCGACAGGGGTGAACACTGAAGCTTTCTTT
size: once; V: TRBV4-1; length: 14; J: TRBJ1-2; D: TRBD1; CDR3: CASSLDRGTYGYTF; DNA: TGCGCCAGCAGCCTGGACAGGGGAACCTATGGCTACACCTTC
size: .; V: TRBV7-2; length: 16; J: TRBJ2-1; D: TRBD2; CDR3: CASSSKGLARGNEQFF; DNA: TGTGCCAGCAGCTCGAAGGGACTAGCGAGGGGTAATGAGCAGTTCTTC